This is a list of T cell receptor beta chains from one sample in a study of beta chain features in type 1 diabetes. The data were produced by immunoSEQ multiplex PCR, yet TCRdb's version contains in-frame clones alone and is incomplete. The data show some 70,000 clones, around 49% seen once. Source material: central memory CD4+ T cells from blood. These receptors were collected from a young man with type 1 diabetes. The CDR3 runs from the conserved cysteine through the conserved F or W. The order of the fields is D gene, V gene, J gene, clone size, CDR3 protein, CDR3 DNA. A D gene is named only where the DNA matches it firmly. Clone size, where shown, is once, few, many, or a class for clones that have expanded.

-	TRBV6-5	TRBJ1-1	-	CATNDQQGTTEAFF	TGTGCCACCAACGATCAGCAGGGGACGACTGAAGCTTTCTTT
-	TRBV7-2	TRBJ2-6	-	CASSLQTSSGANVLTF	TGTGCCAGCAGCTTACAGACAAGCTCTGGGGCCAACGTCCTGACTTTC
-	TRBV6-5	TRBJ2-7	-	CASSEGGYEQYF	TGTGCCAGCAGTGAGGGCGGTTACGAGCAGTACTTC
TRBD1	TRBV29-1	TRBJ1-5	once	CSVGWDRGNQPQHF	TGCAGCGTTGGGTGGGACAGGGGCAATCAGCCCCAGCATTTT
-	TRBV5-1	TRBJ1-2	-	CASSFGGSNQRRGYTF	TGCGCCAGCAGCTTCGGGGGGTCGAATCAGCGGCGTGGCTACACCTTC
-	TRBV5-8	TRBJ2-5	-	CASSPSGVSPETQYF	TGTGCCAGCAGCCCGTCCGGGGTCTCGCCAGAGACCCAGTACTTC
TRBD1	TRBV30	TRBJ1-2	-	CAWSGPGTGPYGYTF	TGTGCCTGGAGTGGTCCCGGGACAGGACCCTATGGCTACACCTTC
TRBD1	TRBV2	TRBJ1-1	few	CASSTGGVTEAFF	TGTGCCAGCAGTACAGGGGGAGTCACTGAAGCTTTCTTT
TRBD2	TRBV25-1	TRBJ2-5	-	CASSDHRTSGPLETQYF	TGTGCCAGCAGTGACCATCGGACTAGCGGGCCCCTCGAGACCCAGTACTTC
TRBD1	TRBV18	TRBJ1-2	few	CASSHGTDPYGYTF	TGTGCCAGCTCTCACGGGACAGACCCCTATGGCTACACCTTC
-	TRBV27	TRBJ1-5	-	CASSLGLVGRDKNQPQHF	TGTGCCAGCAGTTTAGGGTTGGTGGGCAGGGATAAGAATCAGCCCCAGCATTTT
TRBD1	TRBV6-1	TRBJ1-2	-	CASTETGGDYGYTF	TGTGCCAGCACTGAGACAGGGGGCGACTATGGCTACACCTTC
TRBD1	TRBV4-1	TRBJ1-4	few	CASGTGYEKLFF	TGCGCCAGCGGGACAGGTTATGAAAAACTGTTTTTT
TRBD1	TRBV19	TRBJ2-7	-	CASSSQDRAYEQYF	TGTGCCAGTAGTAGCCAGGACAGGGCATACGAGCAGTACTTC
TRBD1	TRBV9	TRBJ1-1	-	CASSGGTGAPSWAFF	TGTGCCAGCAGCGGTGGGACAGGGGCACCCTCCTGGGCTTTCTTT
TRBD1	TRBV29-1	TRBJ2-2	few	CSVERGQTGELFF	TGCAGCGTTGAAAGGGGGCAGACCGGGGAGCTGTTTTTT
TRBD1	TRBV29-1	TRBJ1-2	few	CSGGQGNYGYTF	TGCAGCGGCGGACAGGGGAACTATGGCTACACCTTC
TRBD2	TRBV5-1	TRBJ2-7	-	CASSLQAGAYEQYF	TGCGCCAGCAGCTTACAAGCGGGGGCCTACGAGCAGTACTTC
TRBD2	TRBV5-1	TRBJ2-3	few	CASSTGLAGDTDTQYF	TGCGCCAGCAGCACGGGACTAGCGGGAGACACAGATACGCAGTATTTT
TRBD2	TRBV11-2	TRBJ2-3	-	CASSPWTSGKSDTQYF	TGTGCCAGCAGCCCGTGGACTAGCGGGAAGTCAGATACGCAGTATTTT
TRBD1	TRBV5-8	TRBJ1-5	few	CASSSGTGANQPQHF	TGTGCCAGCAGCTCCGGGACAGGGGCCAATCAGCCCCAGCATTTT
-	TRBV25-1	TRBJ2-3	few	CASSEYGLISTGQYF	TGTGCCAGCAGTGAATATGGGCTTATAAGTACCGGGCAGTATTTT
-	TRBV7-2	TRBJ2-5	few	CASSLRGVETQYF	TGTGCCAGCAGCTTACGCGGAGTAGAGACCCAGTACTTC
TRBD1	TRBV11-2	TRBJ1-1	-	CASSLDVSETGSLANTEAFF	TGTGCCAGCAGCTTAGACGTATCCGAGACAGGGAGTCTGGCGAACACTGAAGCTTTCTTT
-	TRBV11-3	TRBJ2-1	few	CASSLVMAGSYNEQFF	TGTGCCAGCAGCTTAGTAATGGCGGGCTCCTACAATGAGCAGTTCTTC
TRBD2	TRBV19	TRBJ2-1	-	CASSIRGASLAGDEQFF	TGTGCCAGTAGTATCCGCGGGGCTTCCCTAGCGGGAGATGAGCAGTTCTTC
TRBD1	TRBV5-5	TRBJ2-7	-	CASSFQGDEQYF	TGTGCCAGCAGCTTCCAGGGGGACGAGCAGTACTTC
TRBD1	TRBV28	TRBJ1-2	-	CASQIRDRVYGYTF	TGTGCCAGCCAAATCCGGGACAGGGTCTATGGCTACACCTTC
TRBD2	TRBV11-3	TRBJ2-1	-	CASSPLAGGRNEQFF	TGTGCCAGCAGCCCTCTAGCGGGGGGGCGGAATGAGCAGTTCTTC
-	TRBV5-1	TRBJ2-3	-	CASSSSTDTQYF	TGCGCCAGCAGCTCGTCCACAGATACGCAGTATTTT
-	TRBV5-1	TRBJ1-2	-	CASSFGDYGYTF	TGCGCCAGCAGCTTCGGGGACTATGGCTACACCTTC
-	TRBV10-2	TRBJ2-3	-	CASSRGNTDTQYF	TGCGCCAGCAGTAGGGGAAACACAGATACGCAGTATTTT
TRBD2	TRBV7-2	TRBJ2-7	-	CASSFPGLAGGSAYEQYF	TGTGCCAGCAGCTTCCCCGGGCTAGCGGGAGGCTCGGCCTACGAGCAGTACTTC
TRBD2	TRBV7-9	TRBJ2-7	-	CASSPGTSGRSEQYF	TGTGCCAGCAGCCCTGGGACTAGCGGGAGATCCGAGCAGTACTTC
-	TRBV5-4	TRBJ1-2	-	CASSLAFRGVNGYTF	TGTGCCAGCAGCTTGGCCTTCAGGGGCGTCAATGGCTACACCTTC
-	TRBV12-5	TRBJ1-2	-	CASGFLGTMGYGYTF	TGTGCTAGTGGTTTTCTCGGGACTATGGGGTATGGCTACACCTTC
TRBD2	TRBV5-1	TRBJ2-1	few	CASSPGLAVYNEQFF	TGCGCCAGCAGCCCGGGACTAGCGGTTTACAATGAGCAGTTCTTC
TRBD1	TRBV10-3	TRBJ2-2	-	CAISGPTGFDTGELFF	TGTGCCATCAGTGGCCCGACAGGGTTTGACACCGGGGAGCTGTTTTTT
TRBD2	TRBV19	TRBJ2-1	-	CASSTSGLAPYNEQFF	TGTGCCAGTAGTACCTCCGGACTAGCGCCCTACAATGAGCAGTTCTTC
TRBD1	TRBV5-1	TRBJ1-1	few	CASSTDRGAVSTEAFF	TGCGCCAGCAGCACTGACAGGGGCGCCGTGAGCACTGAAGCTTTCTTT
TRBD1	TRBV5-4	TRBJ1-6	few	CASSQGQGYNSPLHF	TGTGCCAGCAGCCAGGGACAGGGTTATAATTCACCCCTCCACTTT
TRBD1	TRBV5-1	TRBJ1-4	-	CASSFQGAGEKLFF	TGCGCCAGCAGCTTTCAGGGGGCAGGGGAAAAACTGTTTTTT
TRBD1	TRBV19	TRBJ2-2	-	CASSRQGSGELFF	TGTGCCAGTAGTCGACAGGGGTCCGGGGAGCTGTTTTTT
-	TRBV10-3	TRBJ2-7	-	CAISELPAGVSYEQYF	TGTGCCATCAGTGAACTTCCGGCAGGGGTCTCCTACGAGCAGTACTTC
TRBD1	TRBV5-8	TRBJ1-2	few	CASSRDRANYGYTF	TGTGCCAGCAGCCGCGACAGGGCGAACTATGGCTACACCTTC
TRBD1	TRBV25-1	TRBJ2-5	-	CASSDSGTGAGETQYF	TGTGCCAGCAGTGACTCCGGGACAGGGGCCGGTGAGACCCAGTACTTC
TRBD2	TRBV11-2	TRBJ2-7	few	CASSSPGTSGRYEQYF	TGTGCCAGCAGCTCGCCCGGGACTAGCGGAAGATACGAGCAGTACTTC
-	TRBV25-1	TRBJ1-2	-	CASSEFGVQYGYTF	TGTGCCAGCAGTGAATTCGGGGTTCAGTATGGCTACACCTTC
-	TRBV5-1	TRBJ2-2	few	CASSFSGDTGELFF	TGCGCCAGCAGCTTTTCGGGGGACACCGGGGAGCTGTTTTTT
-	TRBV6-1	TRBJ1-1	-	CASSAYPIGNTEAFF	TGTGCCAGCAGTGCATACCCGATTGGCAACACTGAAGCTTTCTTT
TRBD2	TRBV5-4	TRBJ2-3	-	CASSSGTSGVTDTQYF	TGTGCCAGCAGCTCAGGGACTAGCGGGGTCACAGATACGCAGTATTTT
TRBD2	TRBV12-5	TRBJ2-6	-	CASVSGTSGSGANVLTF	TGTGCTAGTGTTTCCGGGACTAGTGGGTCCGGGGCCAACGTCCTGACTTTC
-	TRBV28	TRBJ1-2	-	CASSPDTSGYTF	TGTGCCAGCAGCCCAGACACGTCAGGCTACACCTTC